This TCR beta chain was captured in a study of blood T cell repertoires in COVID-19 (TCRdb year 2020). In the study overall: Collaborator samples came from the United States, Italy and Spain and covered acute and convalescent phases of COVID-19. The material from the prospective study consisted of cDNA or gDNA derived from T cells, B-cell-depleted T cells, or PBMCs. Subjects who had been exposed to COVID-19, were actively infected with it, or had recovered from it provided the deeply sampled blood TCRbeta repertoires that made up the dataset. The repertoires were released in a freely available public database meant as a resource for research on the immune response to SARS-CoV-2. Samples were obtained from the ongoing ImmuneRACE study (first 160 participants) and from about 1,300 subjects provided by 6 global collaborators. Nearly every sample came with metadata listing a de-identified subject ID, COVID-19 status, age in years and sex. HLA class I and class II types, where available, came from metadata supplied by the sample provider rather than from assay-based typing.

TCRbeta CDR3 regions were amplified from genomic DNA by means of the immunoSEQ Assay, a bias-controlled multiplex PCR. From the authors' description of their analysis: Nucleated cell counts per sample were estimated from amplification of reference gene primers within the assay. Sequence reads were collapsed and filtered to measure the absolute abundance of every unique TCRbeta CDR3 rearrangement. Productive Simpson clonality was computed per sample as the square root of Simpson's diversity index over productive rearrangements. This immuneACCESS table, as held by TCRdb, lists in-frame sequences with V and J called but not all clones. Of the missing ones, under half trace to an unresolved V gene in checked studies; the others have no known cause. V, J and clone size derive from that table, while D and trimming were established from the DNA sequence. Present in this sample are some 330,000 clones, roughly 88% of which were seen just once. The ten largest clones represent about 4.7% of the sample.

Participants in the prospective study were enrolled through a virtual design, were aged 18 to 89 years, and lived in 24 United States geographic areas. Cohort assignment in the prospective study relied on participant-reported clinical history from a screening survey and a study questionnaire. For ImmuneRACE Cohort 3, a participant was defined as recovered based on two consecutive negative NP/OP PCR tests, clearance by a healthcare professional, or resolution of symptoms. In the prospective study, mobile phlebotomists collected whole blood, serum and a nasopharyngeal or oropharyngeal swab from each participant. Prospective study participants could optionally give additional blood draws and questionnaires over an approximately two-month period. Before DNA extraction, blood samples from the prospective study were shipped at room temperature or frozen. The CDR3 numbers 12 residues from cysteine through phenylalanine. Only the CDR3 portion is preserved as DNA: 36 bases, with reading frame beginning at the first base. CDR1 and CDR2 are drawn from the germline V gene: MNHEY, SVGAGI. The junction shows trimming of 6 bases on V and 2 bases on J, plus 5 bases between the germline ends.

This clone has only one observation. No cognate antigen has been identified for it. No base quality information exists; no much larger clone differs at one position. Study-wide findings and limitations: Clinical and demographic metadata were provided uncurated, with the amount varying by source and participant.

The specimen sequenced was PBMCs or T cells enriched from blood (not recorded which). This chain is built from TRBV6-5 and TRBJ1-3; the D gene assignment is ambiguous. The clonotype comes from a man between 25 and 39 years old who had recovered from COVID-19. The CDR3 region has the sequence CASSLPGNTIYF. Read as DNA, the sequence is TGTGCCAGCAGCCTACCTGGAAACACCATATATTTT.